This T cell receptor (beta chain) was retrieved from a study of OX40 agonist ivuxolimab in advanced cancers. Study context: A male proportion of approximately 83% was recorded, with mean age about 62 years and range roughly 23 to 79.

This CDR3 spans 12 amino acids. V lost 4 bases to trimming and J lost 3 bases; unmatched junction nucleotides: 1. Germline V gene data show CDR1 as SGHRS and CDR2 as YFSETQ. Any history of autoimmune disease or systemic immunosuppression disqualified patients. This clone has only a few counts. Libraries were prepared by immunoSEQ multiplex PCR; TCRdb keeps only in-frame clonotypes and omits some of them. Of more than 95,000 clones listed, roughly nine tenths were seen once; the top ten hold 0.3% to 0.4%. This TCR was sampled from an adult with an advanced solid tumor such as melanoma, head and neck, liver or kidney cancer. The chain carries TRBV5-1 and TRBJ2-7; TRBD1 agrees at 7 bases. Specimen: CD4+ or CD8+ T cells sorted from blood, collected in a trial of the OX40 agonist ivuxolimab. The CDR3 region is CASSRDSYEQYF. The CDR3 region has the DNA TGCGCCAGCAGCCGGGACAGCTACGAGCAGTACTTC.